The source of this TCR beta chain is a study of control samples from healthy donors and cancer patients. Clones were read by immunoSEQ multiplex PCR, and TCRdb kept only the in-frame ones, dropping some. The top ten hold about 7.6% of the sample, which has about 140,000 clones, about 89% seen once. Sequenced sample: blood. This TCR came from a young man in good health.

The CDR3 sequence: CASSRSGTSKETQYF. CDR3 nucleotide sequence: TGTGCCAGCAGCCGCTCCGGGACTAGTAAAGAGACCCAGTACTTC. This sequence joins TRBV3-1 (or the pseudogene TRBV3-2) and TRBJ2-5; 8 positions agree with TRBD2. The CDR3 covers 15 residues. Germline trimming cut 4 bases from V and 3 bases from J; bases unmatched to any gene: 7. Germline CDR1 and CDR2: LGHDT and YNNKEL (reference sequence).